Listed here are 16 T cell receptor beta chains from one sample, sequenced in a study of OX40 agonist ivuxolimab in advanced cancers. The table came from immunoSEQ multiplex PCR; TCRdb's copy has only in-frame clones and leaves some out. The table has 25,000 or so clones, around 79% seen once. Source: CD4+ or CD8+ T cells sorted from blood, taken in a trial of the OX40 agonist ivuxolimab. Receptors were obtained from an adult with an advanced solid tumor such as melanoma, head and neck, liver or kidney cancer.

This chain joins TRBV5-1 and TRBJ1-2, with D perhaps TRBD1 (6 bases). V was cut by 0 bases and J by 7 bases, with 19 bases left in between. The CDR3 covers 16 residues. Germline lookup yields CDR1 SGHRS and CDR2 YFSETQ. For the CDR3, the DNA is TGCGCCAGCAGCTTGGCCGGAGGCGGGGGCAGTTCTGGCTACACCTTC. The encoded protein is CASSLAGGGGSSGYTF.

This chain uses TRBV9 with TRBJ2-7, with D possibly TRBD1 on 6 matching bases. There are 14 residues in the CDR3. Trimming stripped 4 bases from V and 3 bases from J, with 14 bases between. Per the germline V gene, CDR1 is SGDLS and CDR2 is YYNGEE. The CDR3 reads CASSFGQMGYEQYF. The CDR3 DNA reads TGTGCCAGCAGCTTCGGACAGATGGGCTACGAGCAGTACTTC.

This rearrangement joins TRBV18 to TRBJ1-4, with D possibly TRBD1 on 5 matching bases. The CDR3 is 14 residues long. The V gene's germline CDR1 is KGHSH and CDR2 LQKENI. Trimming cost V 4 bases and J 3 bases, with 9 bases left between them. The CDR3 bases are TGTGCCAGCTCACTGAGGGGTGCTAATGAAAAACTGTTTTTT. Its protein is CASSLRGANEKLFF. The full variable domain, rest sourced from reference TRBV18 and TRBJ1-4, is NAGVMQNPRHLVRRRGQEARLRCSPMKGHSHVYWYRQLPEEGLKFMVYLQKENIIDESGMPKERFSAEFPKEGPSILRIQQVVRGDSAAYFCASSLRGANEKLFFGSGTQLSVL.

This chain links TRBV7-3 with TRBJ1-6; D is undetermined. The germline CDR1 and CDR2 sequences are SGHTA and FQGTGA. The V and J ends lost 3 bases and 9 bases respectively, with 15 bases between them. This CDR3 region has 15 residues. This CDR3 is CASSFEPDSSSPLHF. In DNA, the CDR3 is TGTGCCAGCAGCTTCGAGCCGGACTCTAGTTCACCCCTCCACTTT. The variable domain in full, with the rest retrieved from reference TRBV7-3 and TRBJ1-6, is GAGVSQTPSNKVTEKGKYVELRCDPISGHTALYWYRQSLGQGPEFLIYFQGTGAADDSGLPNDRFFAVRPEGSVSTLKIQRTERGDSAVYLCASSFEPDSSSPLHFGNGTRLTVT.

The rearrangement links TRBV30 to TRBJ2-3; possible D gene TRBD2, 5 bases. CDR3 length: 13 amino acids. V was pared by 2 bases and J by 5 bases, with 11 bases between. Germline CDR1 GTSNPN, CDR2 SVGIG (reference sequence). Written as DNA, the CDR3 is TGTGCCTGGAGTAAGGGTGAGGGAGATACGCAGTATTTT. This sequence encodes CAWSKGEGDTQYF.

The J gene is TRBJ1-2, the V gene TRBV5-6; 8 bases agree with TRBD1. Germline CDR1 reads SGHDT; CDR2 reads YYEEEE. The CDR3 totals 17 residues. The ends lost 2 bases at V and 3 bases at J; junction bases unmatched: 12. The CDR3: CASSFDRGTLPYYGYTF. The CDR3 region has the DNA TGTGCCAGCAGCTTTGACAGGGGTACCCTCCCGTACTATGGCTACACCTTC.

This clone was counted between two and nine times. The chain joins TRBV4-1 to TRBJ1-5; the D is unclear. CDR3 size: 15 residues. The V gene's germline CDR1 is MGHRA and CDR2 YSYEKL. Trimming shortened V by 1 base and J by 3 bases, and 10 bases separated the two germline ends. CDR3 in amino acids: CASSQVTANNQPQHF. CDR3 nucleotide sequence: TGCGCCAGCAGCCAAGTTACGGCGAACAATCAGCCCCAGCATTTT.

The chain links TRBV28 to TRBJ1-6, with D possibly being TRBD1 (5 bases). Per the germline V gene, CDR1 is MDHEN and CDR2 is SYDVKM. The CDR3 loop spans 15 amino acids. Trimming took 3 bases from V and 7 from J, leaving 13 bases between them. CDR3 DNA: TGTGCCAGCAGTTTCCCAGGGTTACGGAATTCACCCCTCCACTTT. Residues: CASSFPGLRNSPLHF.

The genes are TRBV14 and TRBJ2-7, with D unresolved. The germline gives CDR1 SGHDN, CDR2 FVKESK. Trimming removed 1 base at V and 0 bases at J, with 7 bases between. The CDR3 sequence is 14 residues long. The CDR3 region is CASSQGLLSYEQYF. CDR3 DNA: TGTGCCAGCAGCCAAGGACTGCTCTCCTACGAGCAGTACTTC.

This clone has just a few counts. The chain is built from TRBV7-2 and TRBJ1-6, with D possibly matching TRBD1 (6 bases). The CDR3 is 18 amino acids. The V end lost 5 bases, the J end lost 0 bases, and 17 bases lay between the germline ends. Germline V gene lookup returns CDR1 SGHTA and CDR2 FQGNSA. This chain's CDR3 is CASSLRGGQSSYNSPLHF. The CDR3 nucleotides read TGTGCCAGCAGCCTCCGGGGGGGGCAAAGCTCCTATAATTCACCCCTCCACTTT.

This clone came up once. CDR3 sequence: CASSQGAGQSYEQYF. The DNA for the CDR3 is TGCGCCAGCAGCCAAGGAGCGGGCCAATCCTACGAGCAGTACTTC. This chain connects TRBV4-3 to TRBJ2-7; a possible D gene is TRBD2 (6 bases). The CDR3 length is 15 residues. The germline V gene has CDR1 LGHNA and CDR2 YSLEER. Trimming stripped 1 base from V and 1 base from J, with 11 bases between.

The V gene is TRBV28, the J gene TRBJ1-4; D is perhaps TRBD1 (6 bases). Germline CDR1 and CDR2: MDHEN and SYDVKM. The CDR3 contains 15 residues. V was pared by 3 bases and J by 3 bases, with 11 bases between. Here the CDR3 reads CASSFQGQANEKLFF. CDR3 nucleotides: TGTGCCAGCAGTTTCCAGGGGCAAGCTAATGAAAAACTGTTTTTT.

The CDR3 nucleotides are TGTGCCAGTAGCCCGACTAGCGGGAGCTACAATGAGCAGTTCTTC. It yields the protein CASSPTSGSYNEQFF. The rearrangement joins TRBV19 to TRBJ2-1; TRBD2 matches 12 bases. With 6 bases clipped from V and 3 bases from J, the junction kept 3 bases outside the gene matches. The CDR3 runs 15 residues. Germline CDR1 reads LNHDA; CDR2 reads SQIVND (reference sequence).

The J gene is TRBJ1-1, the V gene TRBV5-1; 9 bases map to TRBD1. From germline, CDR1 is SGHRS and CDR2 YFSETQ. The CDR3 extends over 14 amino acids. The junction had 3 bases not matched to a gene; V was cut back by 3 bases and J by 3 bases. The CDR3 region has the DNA TGCGCCAGCAGCTCACAGGGGGCGCACACTGAAGCTTTCTTT. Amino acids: CASSSQGAHTEAFF. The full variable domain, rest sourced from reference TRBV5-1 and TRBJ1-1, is KAGVTQTPRYLIKTRGQQVTLSCSPISGHRSVSWYQQTPGQGLQFLFEYFSETQRNKGNFPGRFSGRQFSNSRSEMNVSTLELGDSALYLCASSSQGAHTEAFFGQGTRLTVV.

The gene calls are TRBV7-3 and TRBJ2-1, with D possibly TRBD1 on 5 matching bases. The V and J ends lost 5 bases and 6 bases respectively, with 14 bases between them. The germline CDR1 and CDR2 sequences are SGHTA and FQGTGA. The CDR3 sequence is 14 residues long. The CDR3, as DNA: TGTGCCAGCAGCCCAAGGGGCAGGGTCAATGAGCAGTTCTTC. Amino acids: CASSPRGRVNEQFF.

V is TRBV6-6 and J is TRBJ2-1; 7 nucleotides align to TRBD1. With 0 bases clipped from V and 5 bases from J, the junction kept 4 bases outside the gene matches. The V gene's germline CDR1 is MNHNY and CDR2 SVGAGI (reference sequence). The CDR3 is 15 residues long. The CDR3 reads CASSYSDRANNEQFF. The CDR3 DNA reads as TGTGCCAGCAGTTACTCAGACAGGGCGAACAATGAGCAGTTCTTC.